This passage covers 10 T cell receptor beta chains from one sample sequenced in a study of Ad26.COV2.S vaccination and SARS-CoV-2 variants. The assay was immunoSEQ multiplex PCR, and TCRdb's table has in-frame clones only and misses some. The sample consists of 440,000 or so clones, around 92% of them appearing once. Treatment specified: roughly 20 received Ad26.COV2.S at low or high dose, single or two shots; about 5 received placebo; per-sample allocation not given. Vaccine and placebo recipients were sampled on day 63 after the first injection. The source was peripheral blood, collected in a trial of Ad26.COV2.S vaccine versus placebo. The receptors shown here come from a person aged 18-60 years who received the Ad26.COV2.S COVID-19 vaccine or a placebo.

The chain uses TRBV25-1 and TRBJ2-1, with D uncertain. CDR1 is MGHDK and CDR2 is SYGVNS in the germline V gene. The CDR3 contains 13 residues. Trimming removed 5 bases at V and 8 bases at J, with 13 bases between. The CDR3 region is CASSSRMVDEQFF. The CDR3 DNA reads as TGTGCCAGCAGTAGTAGGATGGTCGATGAGCAGTTCTTC.

The CDR3 nucleotides read TGTGCCAGCAGCTTGTTGACACCTAACTATGGCTACACCTTC. It is translated as CASSLLTPNYGYTF. This chain links TRBV5-4 with TRBJ1-2; no reliable D call. The CDR3 is made up of 14 amino acids. Germline-derived CDR1 and CDR2 are SGHNT and YYREEE (reference sequence). V lost 1 base and J lost 0, with 7 bases in between.

The V gene is TRBV7-9, the J gene TRBJ1-4, with D unresolved. CDR1 and CDR2 from the germline V gene are SEHNR and FQNEAQ (reference sequence). This CDR3 contains 13 residues. V was shortened by 4 bases and J by 4 bases, with 7 bases between the two germline ends. The CDR3 loop is CASSSGFNEKLFF. In nucleotides, the CDR3 is TGTGCCAGCAGCTCGGGTTTTAATGAAAAACTGTTTTTT.

The genes are TRBV19 and TRBJ2-2; D gene ambiguous. Germline V gene data show CDR1 as LNHDA and CDR2 as SQIVND (reference sequence). V gave up 1 base and J gave up 5 bases, with 8 bases separating them. The CDR3 length is 14 residues. CDR3 nucleotide sequence: TGTGCCAGTAGTATAGTGGGTCGGACCGGGGAGCTGTTTTTT. Translation: CASSIVGRTGELFF.

This clone was observed once. V is TRBV19 and J is TRBJ2-5; the D gene could be TRBD1 or TRBD2 (6 bases each). The CDR3 is made up of 14 amino acids. V was trimmed by 6 bases and J by 2 bases, leaving 13 bases between them. Germline assignment: CDR1 LNHDA and CDR2 SQIVND (reference sequence). In nucleotides, the CDR3 is TGTGCCAGTAGCCGCGGGACATTTCAAGAGACCCAGTACTTC. The encoded protein is CASSRGTFQETQYF.

The chain joins TRBV7-9 to TRBJ2-3; D may be TRBD1 (6 bases). CDR3 size: 15 residues. Germline lookup yields CDR1 SEHNR and CDR2 FQNEAQ (reference sequence). V was shortened by 4 bases and J by 3 bases, with 14 bases between the two germline ends. The CDR3 loop reads CASSSVGGVTDTQYF. The CDR3 DNA reads TGTGCCAGCAGCTCTGTAGGGGGTGTAACAGATACGCAGTATTTT.

The V call is TRBV23-1, the J call TRBJ1-2; tentatively, D is TRBD1 (5 bases). TRBV23-1 is noted as an ORF with a role that remains uncertain. Trimming cost V 0 bases and J 2 bases, with 7 bases left between them. The CDR3 totals 14 residues. This CDR3 is CASSQSQGNYGYTF. The DNA for the CDR3 is TGCGCCAGCAGTCAATCCCAGGGAAACTATGGCTACACCTTC.

The chain couples TRBV29-1 to TRBJ1-5, with D possibly TRBD1 on 5 matching bases. Germline V lookup: CDR1 SQVTM, CDR2 ANQGSEA. V was clipped by 4 bases and J by 0 bases, with 13 bases between them. The CDR3 is 15 amino acids. In nucleotides, the CDR3 is TGCAGCGTTGTTACAGGACCCTATAGCAATCAGCCCCAGCATTTT. It translates to CSVVTGPYSNQPQHF.

The rearrangement links TRBV6-1 to TRBJ2-5, with 12 bases aligning to TRBD2. CDR3 size: 17 residues. Germline loops: CDR1 MNHNS, CDR2 SASEGT. V dropped 4 bases and J dropped 1; count of bases not matched to a gene: 7. The CDR3 sequence: CASSGRTSGDRQETQYF. The CDR3 region has the DNA TGTGCCAGCAGTGGACGGACTAGCGGGGACCGCCAAGAGACCCAGTACTTC.

This chain joins TRBV6-2 or TRBV6-3 and TRBJ2-4; D is ambiguous. This CDR3 is 17 amino acids long. Germline CDR1 reads MNHEY; CDR2 reads SVGEGT. Trimming cost V 5 bases and J 0 bases, with 17 bases left between them. The CDR3 nucleotides are TGTGCCAGCAGTCAAGCCTTAGGGCAAATAGCCAAAAACATTCAGTACTTC. As protein: CASSQALGQIAKNIQYF.